A selection of T cell receptor beta chains follows, all from one sample in a study of monozygotic twins with inflammatory bowel disease. TCRdb re-called the 5' RACE reads and shows each CDR3 protein once, DNA omitted. The sample's table shows fewer than 200,000 distinct CDR3 sequences. Sequenced material: blood. The receptors shown here come from a human donor with ulcerative colitis or Crohn's disease, or a healthy co-twin of an affected twin (not recorded which). The CDR3 runs from the conserved cysteine through the conserved F or W.

CDR3: CASSQFEGTTSTDTQYF; V: TRBV5-6; J: TRBJ2-3
CDR3: CASSPGGLSTDTQYF; V: TRBV28; J: TRBJ2-3
CDR3: CASSYSILGGGLRNEQFF; V: TRBV6-2/TRBV6-3; J: TRBJ2-1
CDR3: CASSRGGTISTDTQYF; V: TRBV12-3/TRBV12-4; J: TRBJ2-3
CDR3: CASSPREVGTEAFF; V: TRBV18; J: TRBJ1-1
CDR3: CASWSLQYNEQFF; V: TRBV25-1; J: TRBJ2-1
CDR3: CASIQGAGELFF; V: TRBV7-9; J: TRBJ2-2
CDR3: CASSISTGGPGELFF; V: TRBV19; J: TRBJ2-2
CDR3: CASSPGPPGTGGISSSKNIQYF; V: TRBV18; J: TRBJ2-4
CDR3: CANSAGFNYGYTF; V: TRBV12-3/TRBV12-4; J: TRBJ1-2
CDR3: CASSKNLASLTDTQYF; V: TRBV28; J: TRBJ2-3
CDR3: CAISESRENTEAFF; V: TRBV10-3; J: TRBJ1-1
CDR3: CASSSSEVGRSF; V: TRBV11-3; J: TRBJ1-1
CDR3: CATSDVGFSSYNEQFF; V: TRBV24-1; J: TRBJ2-1
CDR3: CASKPLGGEQFF; V: TRBV19; J: TRBJ2-1
CDR3: CASSYWAGELFF; V: TRBV6-5; J: TRBJ2-2